Listed below are T cell receptor beta chains from one sample, sequenced in a study of cytomegalovirus exposure and HLA in healthy donors. Data came from immunoSEQ multiplex PCR; TCRdb stores just in-frame clones and leaves some out. This table has more than 85,000 clones, 75% to 85% appearing once. Sequencing was performed on PBMCs. These receptors all stem from a male donor in good health and CMV-seropositive. CDR3s include the opening cysteine and the closing phenylalanine or tryptophan. A D gene is named only where the DNA matches it firmly. Rows may omit the clone size; those that give it use once, few, many or a size class.

>TRBJ2-3|once|TRBV4-2|-
TGTGCCAGCAGCCAAGTGACGACTAGCACAGATACGCAGTATTTT
CASSQVTTSTDTQYF
>TRBJ1-5|-|TRBV4-1|-
TGCGCCAGCAGCCAAGATCAGGGGCAGCCCCAGCATTTT
CASSQDQGQPQHF
>TRBJ2-5|-|TRBV6-1|-
TGTGCCAGCAGTGAGGCAGGGAGGCAGACCCAGTACTTC
CASSEAGRQTQYF
>TRBJ1-1|-|TRBV2|TRBD1
TGTGCCAGCGCGGGACAGGGAATTACTGAAGCTTTCTTT
CASAGQGITEAFF
>TRBJ1-6|-|TRBV19|TRBD1
TGTGCCAGTAGTCTGACAGGGGGAAGATCACCCCTCCACTTT
CASSLTGGRSPLHF
>TRBJ1-4|-|TRBV19|-
TGTGCCAGTCGAAGTGAGGCCAATGAAAAACTGTTTTTT
CASRSEANEKLFF
>TRBJ1-1|-|TRBV10-3|-
TGTGCCATCAGTGACCAGCGAGGCACTGAAGCTTTCTTT
CAISDQRGTEAFF
>TRBJ2-3|-|TRBV5-4|-
TGTGCCAGCAGCTTGGCGGGAAACGTTGCCTCAGATACGCAGTATTTT
CASSLAGNVASDTQYF
>TRBJ1-1|-|TRBV9|-
TGTGCCAGCAGCCTTCTGGGGGGGAACACTGAAGCTTTCTTT
CASSLLGGNTEAFF
>TRBJ1-1|-|TRBV19|-
TGTGCCAGTAGTATAGAAGGACCGGACAGTCTCTTTTACACTGAAGCTTTCTTT
CASSIEGPDSLFYTEAFF
>TRBJ1-2|-|TRBV6-5|TRBD1
TGTGCCAGCAGTTACTCGAGGGGGCCCGTTTATGGCTACACCTTC
CASSYSRGPVYGYTF
>TRBJ1-1|-|TRBV18|-
TGTGCCAGCTCACAGACTCCGGGACTGGGCGCTTTCTTT
CASSQTPGLGAFF
>TRBJ1-6|-|TRBV5-4|-
TGTGCCAGCAGCCTAAGGACACACGGTGCCTATAATTCACCCCTCCACTTT
CASSLRTHGAYNSPLHF
>TRBJ2-1|few|TRBV5-1|TRBD2
TGCGCCACCCGACTAGCGGCTTACAATGAGCAGTTCTTC
CATRLAAYNEQFF
>TRBJ1-2|-|TRBV5-1|TRBD1
TGCGCCAGCAGCTCCGGGACAGGGGGCGAGTATGGCTACACCTTC
CASSSGTGGEYGYTF
>TRBJ2-1|few|TRBV9|TRBD2
TGTGCCAGCAGCGTCTGGACTAGCGGGGGATTTGAGCAGTTCTTC
CASSVWTSGGFEQFF
>TRBJ1-1|-|TRBV4-2|-
TGTGCCAGCAGCTCACCGGGGGACACTGAAGCTTTCTTT
CASSSPGDTEAFF
>TRBJ2-1|once|TRBV19|TRBD1
TGTGCCAGTAGTATATGGGGACAGGGGTTTATGAATGAGCAGTTCTTC
CASSIWGQGFMNEQFF
>TRBJ1-2|-|TRBV5-6|TRBD1
TGTGCCAGCAGCCAATGGGGACAGGGGGAAAAAGATGGCTACACCTTC
CASSQWGQGEKDGYTF
>TRBJ2-5|-|TRBV4-1|TRBD1
TGCGCCAGCAGCCAAGAGGAGGTGCAGGGGGCCCAGCAAGAGACCCAGTACTTC
CASSQEEVQGAQQETQYF
>TRBJ2-3|-|TRBV12-5|-
TGTGCTAGTGGGAGGACTGGCACAGATACGCAGTATTTT
CASGRTGTDTQYF
>TRBJ2-2|-|TRBV30|-
TGTGCCTGGAATGGAAGGGAGGCCGGGGAGCTGTTTTTT
CAWNGREAGELFF
>TRBJ1-5|-|TRBV4-1|TRBD1
TGCGCCAGCAGCCCCACGGGACAGGGCAGCAATCAGCCCCAGCATTTT
CASSPTGQGSNQPQHF
>TRBJ2-7|-|TRBV27|TRBD2
TGTGCCAGCAGCTCCGGGACTAGCGGGGGATACGAGCAGTACTTC
CASSSGTSGGYEQYF
>TRBJ2-3|-|TRBV7-9|-
TGTGCCAGCAGCCGACTAGAATTT
CASSRLEF